These 24 T cell receptor beta chains originate from one sample sequenced in a study of technical replicates of blood from four donors. Produced via immunoSEQ multiplex PCR; TCRdb's table is partial and in-frame only. Of approximately 13,000 clones listed, just under 85% are singletons. Sequenced material: PBMCs. These receptors all stem from a human donor in good health.

The rearrangement joins TRBV5-1 to TRBJ2-1; 10 nucleotides match TRBD1. This CDR3 is built from 19 residues. CDR1 is SGHRS and CDR2 is YFSETQ in the germline V gene. With 3 bases clipped from V and 6 bases from J, the junction kept 18 bases outside the gene matches. The CDR3 spells CASSSSLGEGWTGGNEQFF. CDR3 nucleotides: TGCGCCAGCAGCTCTTCCCTTGGGGAGGGGTGGACAGGGGGCAATGAGCAGTTCTTC.

V gene TRBV18 combines with J gene TRBJ2-5; D unclear. Trimming removed 6 bases from V and 5 bases from J, with 7 bases in between. The germline gives CDR1 KGHSH, CDR2 LQKENI. This CDR3 contains 11 residues. The CDR3 DNA sequence: TGTGCCAGCTCGACAACCGAGACCCAGTACTTC. This encodes CASSTTETQYF.

This chain links TRBV6-4 with TRBJ2-1; maybe TRBD1 (6 bases). CDR1 is MRHNA and CDR2 is SNTAGT in the germline V gene. The CDR3 is 15 amino acids. V lost 0 bases and J 4 bases, leaving 10 bases between the germline ends. CDR3: CASSDSFGQYNEQFF. In nucleotides, the CDR3 is TGTGCCAGCAGTGACTCCTTCGGACAGTACAATGAGCAGTTCTTC.

This chain joins TRBV6-1 and TRBJ2-7; D is unresolved. Germline values: CDR1 MNHNS, CDR2 SASEGT. The CDR3 is 15 amino acids. Trimming left V 4 bases short and J 5 bases short, with 18 bases between. CDR3 DNA: TGTGCCAGCAGTGGTAGCAGCTCCGGCCGGAACGAGCAGTACTTC. Residues: CASSGSSSGRNEQYF.

This clone was seen a few times. The chain has TRBV6-5 and TRBJ1-5, with 8 nucleotides matching TRBD1. Germline-derived CDR1 and CDR2 are MNHEY and SVGAGI. The CDR3 has 15 residues. After removal of 6 bases from V and 7 bases from J, the junction contained 11 bases not matched to a gene. The CDR3 sequence: CASRAASGGGQPQHF. The CDR3 DNA is TGTGCCAGCAGAGCAGCTTCAGGGGGCGGACAGCCCCAGCATTTT.

The rearrangement joins TRBV2 to TRBJ2-1; TRBD1 matches at 7 bases. Germline-derived CDR1 and CDR2 are SNHLY and FYNNEI. Trimming cost V 6 bases and J 2 bases; bases outside gene matches: 4. This CDR3 has 14 residues. The CDR3 nucleotides read TGTGCCAGCAGCCAGGGGGTCGCCTACAATGAGCAGTTCTTC. Translating it yields CASSQGVAYNEQFF. Drawing the rest from reference TRBV2 and TRBJ2-1, the complete variable domain is EPEVTQTPSHQVTQMGQEVILRCVPISNHLYFYWYRQILGQKVEFLVSFYNNEISEKSEIFDDQFSVERPDGSNFTLKIRSTKLEDSAMYFCASSQGVAYNEQFFGPGTRLTVL.

The rearrangement links TRBV13 to TRBJ2-5; 10 positions agree with TRBD2. The CDR3 contains 13 residues. V lost 4 bases, J lost 6 bases, and 2 bases stayed unmatched. The germline gives CDR1 PRHDT, CDR2 FYEKMQ (reference sequence). CDR3 DNA: TGTGCCAGCAGCTCTAGCGGGAGCCAGACCCAGTACTTC. Translating gives CASSSSGSQTQYF. Together with reference TRBV13 and TRBJ2-5, the CDR3 gives the full variable domain: AAGVIQSPRHLIKEKRETATLKCYPIPRHDTVYWYQQGPGQDPQFLISFYEKMQSDKGSIPDRFSAQQFSDYHSELNMSSLELGDSALYFCASSSSGSQTQYFGPGTRLLVL.

This rearrangement joins TRBV15 to TRBJ1-2; D remains unclear. Germline V gene data show CDR1 as LNHNV and CDR2 as YYDKDF (reference sequence). Trimming cost V 5 bases and J 4 bases, with 14 bases left between them. This CDR3 spans 14 amino acids. The CDR3 reads CATSAGNNVYGYTF. The CDR3 nucleotides are TGTGCCACCAGCGCGGGGAATAATGTCTATGGCTACACCTTC.

This rearrangement joins TRBV6-5 to TRBJ2-7, with D possibly TRBD1 on 6 matching bases. V was pared by 2 bases and J by 5 bases, with 10 bases between. Germline-derived CDR1 and CDR2 are MNHEY and SVGAGI. The CDR3 runs to 13 residues. This CDR3 reads CASSYTRGDEQYF. The CDR3 DNA reads as TGTGCCAGCAGTTACACCAGGGGTGACGAGCAGTACTTC.

Only one count was recorded for this clone. The chain couples TRBV5-1 to TRBJ1-4; D remains unclear. From germline, CDR1 is SGHRS and CDR2 YFSETQ. Trimming shortened V by 4 bases and J by 4 bases, and 5 bases separated the two germline ends. The CDR3 contains 12 residues. The CDR3: CASSPNNEKLFF. For the CDR3, the DNA is TGCGCCAGCAGCCCTAATAATGAAAAACTGTTTTTT.

The chain carries TRBV28 and TRBJ1-5, with 9 bases aligning to TRBD1. Germline assignment: CDR1 MDHEN and CDR2 SYDVKM. The junction had 9 bases not matched to a gene; V was cut back by 9 bases and J by 0 bases. This CDR3 spans 16 amino acids. This CDR3 reads CARGTGRRISNQPQHF. The CDR3 DNA is TGTGCCAGGGGGACAGGGAGGCGTATTAGCAATCAGCCCCAGCATTTT.

This chain links TRBV27 with TRBJ1-4, with 8 bases matching TRBD1. The ends lost 5 bases at V and 8 bases at J; junction bases unmatched: 16. Germline CDR1 reads MNHEY; CDR2 reads SMNVEV (reference sequence). The CDR3 totals 17 residues. The CDR3 reads CASSSQTFTGGGEKLFF. CDR3 bases: TGTGCCAGCAGTAGCCAGACCTTTACAGGGGGTGGCGAAAAACTGTTTTTT.

This sequence joins TRBV4-2 and TRBJ2-1, with 9 bases fitting TRBD2. The germline CDR1 and CDR2 sequences are LGHNA and YNFKEQ. The CDR3 has 16 amino acids. The J segment lost 7 bases and the V segment lost 4 bases, leaving 11 bases of the junction unmatched. CDR3 coding DNA: TGTGCCAGCAGCCCCCGACTAGCGGCCTTCGGGAATGAGCAGTTCTTC. It translates to CASSPRLAAFGNEQFF.

V is TRBV7-9 and J is TRBJ2-3; possibly TRBD2 for D (5 bases). Germline CDR1 reads SEHNR; CDR2 reads FQNEAQ (reference sequence). This CDR3 is 16 amino acids long. Between the trimmed V and J ends, which lost 2 bases and 0 bases, there was a span of 12 bases. The CDR3 reads CASSLSDSESTDTQYF. CDR3 DNA: TGTGCCAGCAGCTTAAGTGATAGCGAGAGCACAGATACGCAGTATTTT.

The V gene is TRBV28, the J gene TRBJ2-7, with a possible D match to TRBD2 (6 bases). Deletions cut 6 bases from V and 7 bases from J, with 22 bases between. Germline V gives CDR1 MDHEN, CDR2 SYDVKM. CDR3 length equals 15 residues. The CDR3 region has the DNA TGTGCCAGCAGCTCAGACGGACGTCGGGCGGGGGAGCAGTACTTC. Its translation is CASSSDGRRAGEQYF.

The chain combines TRBV7-6 with TRBJ2-1; the D gene is possibly TRBD2 (6 bases). The germline V gene has CDR1 SGHVS and CDR2 FNYEAQ. The CDR3 consists of 12 residues. Trimming removed 4 bases from V and 10 bases from J, with 11 bases in between. CDR3 nucleotides: TGTGCCAGCAGCTCCACTAGCCCAGAGCAGTTCTTC. Its protein product is CASSSTSPEQFF.

The chain has TRBV18 and TRBJ2-7; 10 bases are shared with TRBD1. Germline trimming cut 5 bases from V and 5 bases from J; bases unmatched to any gene: 3. The CDR3 length is 13 residues. Germline CDR1 reads KGHSH; CDR2 reads LQKENI. CDR3 protein: CASSMTGGHEQYF. In DNA form, the CDR3 reads TGTGCCAGCTCAATGACAGGGGGCCACGAGCAGTACTTC.

This clone was found a few times. The rearrangement links TRBV28 to TRBJ2-2, with D possibly matching TRBD1 (5 bases). This CDR3 has 12 amino acids. V lost 6 bases, J lost 5 bases, and 7 bases lay in between. Per the germline V gene, CDR1 is MDHEN and CDR2 is SYDVKM. The CDR3 coding sequence is TGTGCCAGCAGGTCAGGGACCGGGGAGCTGTTTTTT. It yields the protein CASRSGTGELFF. Complete variable domain (other parts from reference TRBV28 and TRBJ2-2): DVKVTQSSRYLVKRTGEKVFLECVQDMDHENMFWYRQDPGLGLRLIYFSYDVKMKEKGDIPEGYSVSREKKERFSLILESASTNQTSMYLCASRSGTGELFFGEGSRLTVL.

The chain employs TRBV28 and TRBJ2-7, with TRBD1 identical over 9 bases. After removal of 4 bases from V and 6 bases from J, the junction contained 7 bases not matched to a gene. The V gene's germline CDR1 is MDHEN and CDR2 SYDVKM. The CDR3 consists of 14 residues. CDR3 sequence (DNA): TGTGCCAGCAGTTCCGGGACAGGGAGGTCCGAGCAGTACTTC. This sequence encodes CASSSGTGRSEQYF. The full variable domain, in which reference TRBV28 and TRBJ2-7 provide the parts outside the CDR3, is DVKVTQSSRYLVKRTGEKVFLECVQDMDHENMFWYRQDPGLGLRLIYFSYDVKMKEKGDIPEGYSVSREKKERFSLILESASTNQTSMYLCASSSGTGRSEQYFGPGTRLTVT.

This rearrangement joins TRBV7-9 to TRBJ2-7; 10 nucleotides match TRBD2. Germline values: CDR1 SEHNR, CDR2 FQNEAQ (reference sequence). The CDR3 has 18 amino acids. V shed 4 bases, J shed 0 bases, and the junction held 12 bases outside the gene matches. In DNA form, the CDR3 reads TGTGCCAGCAGCTCTCCGACTAGCGGGCGGCCAAGCTCCTACGAGCAGTACTTC. This gives the protein CASSSPTSGRPSSYEQYF. Full variable domain (rest looked up from reference TRBV7-9 and TRBJ2-7): DTGVSQNPRHKITKRGQNVTFRCDPISEHNRLYWYRQTLGQGPEFLTYFQNEAQLEKSRLLSDRFSAERPKGSFSTLEIQRTEQGDSAMYLCASSSPTSGRPSSYEQYFGPGTRLTVT.

The CDR3 DNA follows: TGTGCCAGCAGACGGACAGGCATAACAATGAACACTGAAGCTTTCTTT. Its translation: CASRRTGITMNTEAFF. The chain recombines TRBV11-1 with TRBJ1-1; 7 bases fit TRBD1. The CDR3 is 16 amino acids. With V trimmed by 6 bases and J by 0 bases, 10 bases remained unmatched. Germline loops: CDR1 SGHAT, CDR2 FQDESV (reference sequence).

V usage is TRBV9 and J usage is TRBJ2-7, with D possibly TRBD1 on 5 matching bases. Trimming cost V 3 bases and J 6 bases, with 10 bases left between them. The CDR3 totals 12 residues. From germline, CDR1 is SGDLS and CDR2 YYNGEE. CDR3 residues: CASSEGLGEQYF. The CDR3 nucleotides are TGTGCCAGCAGCGAGGGGCTAGGCGAGCAGTACTTC.

This clone was seen only a few times. This chain uses TRBV6-5 with TRBJ2-7; 8 bases match TRBD2. CDR1 and CDR2 (germline): MNHEY, SVGAGI. Trimming cost V 0 bases and J 5 bases; bases outside gene matches: 6. This CDR3 has 15 residues. DNA for the CDR3: TGTGCCAGCAGTTACTCGGCGGGGCGGGAGGACGAGCAGTACTTC. Encoded protein: CASSYSAGREDEQYF.

CDR3 sequence: CASSLRTSGSGTDTQYF. As DNA, the CDR3 is TGTGCCAGCAGTTTACGTACTAGCGGGAGCGGCACAGATACGCAGTATTTT. The chain uses TRBV27 and TRBJ2-3; 11 nucleotides align to TRBD2. The CDR3 is made up of 17 amino acids. The germline CDR1 and CDR2 sequences are MNHEY and SMNVEV (reference sequence). With V trimmed by 2 bases and J by 1 base, 5 bases remained unmatched.